This TCR beta chain was recovered during a study of cytomegalovirus exposure and HLA in healthy donors (dated by TCRdb to 2016 to 2017). Notes on the research overall: According to an earlier analysis of a few hundred of the donors, about 190 million T cells yielded 95 million to 140 million unique TCR beta sequences and approximately 300 Gb of sequence data. Roughly 300 gigabases of sequencing data and tens of millions of unique TCR sequences were included in an early release covering 550 to 800 HLA-typed donors. Of the roughly 390 genotyped donors, approximately 80% were placed in the genetic ancestry cluster associated with self-reported Caucasian donors. The study aimed to test whether signatures of past pathogen exposure could be identified by cataloging public T cell receptors. Using immunosequencing, the study profiled T cell repertoires from around 680 subjects and related those repertoires to cytomegalovirus serostatus. In addition to the first cohort of hundreds of subjects, a separate validation cohort of 130 or so different subjects was used. To predict cytomegalovirus infection status, the study combined high-throughput TCR immunosequencing, statistical association of individual TCRs with disease status, and machine learning. To study patterns of TCR occurrence, a later analysis re-analyzed previously published TCR beta repertoires from hundreds of donors and added high-resolution HLA genotyping. Rather than using new phenotypic data, the later analysis identified candidate immune exposures from TCR beta sequences and from how often those sequences occurred across donors. An earlier analysis of some 500 of the donors used high-throughput TCR beta sequencing to judge whether each TCR beta V gene segment behaved as functional or pseudogenic. Alongside the repertoire data, information on donor age, sex, ethnicity and CMV serostatus was compiled. In a later genetic analysis, genome-wide SNP genotypes for 398 of the 666 donors were used, and that subset was treated as a discovery cohort. Every repertoire in the discovery cohort had been generated on one and the same sequencing platform. HLA typing covered class I and class II loci at four-digit resolution. Typing coverage differed by locus: A, B, C, DRB1 and DQB1 were typed in roughly 629-630 donors, DQA1 in 522, DPA1 in nearly 610, and DPB1 in roughly 470. Roughly 5 DR-DQ haplotypes were handled as single units for association and clustering, since linkage in the cohort was strong. Among roughly 400 genotyped donors of the cohort, an average of roughly 230,000 unique TCR beta nucleotide sequences was sequenced per donor, of which approximately 19% were non-productive. General study outcomes and caveats: In a later analysis, HLA-associated TCR beta chains showed more clonal expansion and lower generation probabilities than non-associated chains that were equally common. Presence/absence analyses assumed roughly uniform sequencing depth across donors, an assumption that may not hold. According to a later analysis, TCR association rates differed among HLA loci, with DRB1 alleles showing the most associated TCRs and HLA-C alleles showing the fewest. In vitro tests confirmed that three of the cytomegalovirus-associated TCR beta chains recognize cytomegalovirus antigens. Assigning TCR associations to individual alleles was difficult when HLA alleles, especially DR and DQ, strongly co-occurred. Specific HLA alleles were associated with roughly 17,000 TCR beta sequences at a false discovery rate of 0.05 in a later analysis. In a later genetic analysis, a missense DCLRE1C variant was associated with V-gene and J-gene trimming of TCR beta chains, and the association was replicated in an independent cohort. While some public TCRs were present in many individuals, most TCR sequences turned up only very rarely across donors. Broadly in line with IMGT annotations, most TCR beta V segments showed up in productive rearrangements about 87% or about 30% of the time in an earlier analysis of 587 of the donors. In a later analysis, several top co-occurrence clusters were reported to appear linked to parvovirus B19, influenza, CMV and Epstein-Barr virus. Most CMV-associated TCR beta chains appeared to be HLA-restricted in a later analysis, and the HLA associations seemed to be driven largely by CMV exposure. Only TCR beta chains were sequenced in this cohort, and the absence of alpha or paired-chain data limited detectable features. In both the original and validation cohorts, the classifier was reported to diagnose cytomegalovirus status with high specificity and sensitivity. HLA typing was unavailable for some donors at each locus, so association tests used only the typed subset. A group of highly shared sequence variants was considered likely to be a technical artifact of the sequencing pipeline. Linkage disequilibrium might explain the correlated functional status among segregating V segments, but an unknown experimental factor could not be ruled out. A later genetic analysis reported fewer N-insertions in productive TCRs among donors in an Asian-associated ancestry cluster than the approximately 700-donor mean. The only immune exposure information available for the cohort was CMV serostatus. Because counts were too low, seventeen rarely observed V segments, including chromosome 9 orphons, were excluded from the earlier analysis of roughly 580 of the donors. A further reported finding was that TCR beta sequences accurately predicted the HLA-A and HLA-B alleles for most subjects in the first cohort. It was suggested by the authors that the approach could potentially be generalized to other disease states and immunological phenotypes. A total of 150 to 200 TCR beta chains were listed by the study as associated with cytomegalovirus.

The library was made by the immunoSEQ multiplex PCR assay. For the multiplex PCR, a mixture combining 60 forward primers for TCR Vbeta segments and 13 reverse primers for TCR Jbeta segments was used. A multiplex PCR assay on genomic DNA amplified the CDR3 region of rearranged TCR beta genes. On the Illumina HiSeq System, the amplified TCR beta libraries were sequenced as 87-base-pair reads. As for the authors' bioinformatics: Across the 500 to 750 repertoires, a later analysis counted tens of millions of unique TCR beta chains, 9 million to 14 million of which were shared by at least two donors. A nearest-neighbor algorithm error-corrected the raw reads and collapsed the reads into unique sequences, merging closely related sequences to remove PCR and sequencing errors. V, D and J gene segments were assigned by aligning CDR3 sequences to IMGT reference sequences. For a sequence to be retained, a match of at least six nucleotides was required to both a V gene segment and a J gene segment. Rearrangements were called productive when the CDR3 lacked stop codons and stayed in frame with V and J; all others were non-productive. CDR3 was defined by IMGT convention, running from the second conserved V-encoded cysteine to the conserved J-encoded phenylalanine. Sequences without an unambiguous match to a single V gene segment were excluded from the earlier analysis of 450 to 650 of the donors. An earlier analysis of several hundred of the donors called V segments functional above 56.7% productive rearrangements and segregating when the between-donor standard deviation exceeded 5%. A statistical classification framework was built for diagnosing cytomegalovirus status from the catalog of TCR beta chain sequences. V and J gene assignment, in a later analysis, came from comparing TCR nucleotide sequences with IMGT/GENE-DB human TR gene sequences. A later analysis assigned CDR3 sequences and most-parsimonious VDJ recombination scenarios with the TCRdist pipeline. In a later analysis, each TCR beta chain was defined by its CDR3 amino acid sequence together with its V-gene family, and reads lacking a unique V-gene family were excluded. In a later analysis, around 600 highly shared, low-generation-probability nucleotide sequences were removed to address suspected cross-contamination and a sequencing artifact. A later analysis calculated a clonal expansion index for each public chain from normalized within-repertoire ranks of inferred template counts. Generation probabilities in a later analysis came from a VDJ recombination model fitted to out-of-frame rearrangements, and those results were checked against IGoR. A later analysis scored TCR-TCR, TCR-HLA and TCR-CMV co-occurrence with hypergeometric tests, applying a repertoire-size bias correction to TCR pairs. A later analysis estimated false discovery rates by permuting HLA or CMV assignments 20 times. In a later analysis, co-occurring TCRs were grouped using DBSCAN, with TCRdist sequence similarity added in when clustering inside HLA-allele-positive subsets. Co-occurrence clustering excluded repertoires with fewer than 30,000 or more than 120,000 public chains, plus five with anomalous nucleotide sharing. The source is immuneACCESS, and TCRdb retained only in-frame sequences with V and J called. Part of the clones is not carried over; for the studies checked, unresolved V genes explain less than half of this, and the remainder is unexplained. V and J calls and clone size follow that table, whereas D and trimming were derived from the DNA. Within this sample are under 200,000 clones, with around 80% of them counted one time only. The biggest ten clones account for approximately 1.4% of the sample.

In total, about 650 healthy bone marrow donors made up the cohort. At the time of sampling, all cohort members were nominally healthy, though unrecorded immune exposures were likely present. The donor was CMV seropositive and was included in the group of approximately 310 seropositive cohort members. A peripheral blood sample was provided by each donor, and peripheral blood mononuclear cells were used for TCR beta sequencing. Genomic DNA extraction from the blood cell samples was performed with the Qiagen DNeasy Blood Extraction Kit. As for this clone: This clone's antigen is unknown. Per-nucleotide qualities are absent, and no much larger clonotype sits a single base away.

The receptor was isolated from a girl aged 5 to 17 in good health and CMV-seropositive. Input material: PBMCs.

The CDR3 in this case is CASSDRVFSYEQYF. The base sequence is TGTGCCAGCAGCGACCGGGTCTTCTCCTACGAGCAGTACTTC. The sequence joins TRBV7-2 to TRBJ2-7, with the D gene call left open. The germline ends are 11 bases apart after V is trimmed by 5 bases and J by 0 bases. CDR1 and CDR2 are drawn from the germline V gene: SGHTA, FQGNSA. The CDR3 runs 14 amino acids, cysteine and phenylalanine included. Kept here is only the CDR3 DNA, which spans 42 bases and is read in frame from base 1.